The rows below give T cell receptor beta chains drawn from one sample of a study of blood T cell repertoires in COVID-19. The data were produced by immunoSEQ multiplex PCR, yet TCRdb's version contains in-frame clones alone and is incomplete. The sample consists of approximately 180,000 clones, roughly 87% of them appearing once. Sequencing was done on a sample of peripheral blood. The receptors were gathered from a woman in her 70s with acute or convalescent COVID-19. CDR3s leave out the opening cysteine and the closing phenylalanine or tryptophan. The D gene is left open where the match is weak. Clone size, where shown, is once, few, many, or a class for clones that have expanded.

TRBJ2-7,TRBV3-1/TRBV3-2,TRBD1,once,ASSQPGQGEEQY
TRBJ2-1,TRBV5-6,TRBD2,once,ASSERLAGVSYNEQF
TRBJ2-2,TRBV7-2,-,few,ASSLFTGSTGELF
TRBJ2-6,TRBV7-2,TRBD1,-,ASSPTGGASGANVLT
TRBJ2-2,TRBV3-1/TRBV3-2,-,-,ASSPGWSGELF
TRBJ2-2,TRBV5-4,TRBD2,-,ASSAREAGELF
TRBJ2-3,TRBV3-1/TRBV3-2,TRBD2,-,ASSLYRTSGAPDTQY
TRBJ1-1,TRBV30,-,-,AWIITGKYTEAF
TRBJ2-3,TRBV7-2,-,-,ASAGTFTDTQY
TRBJ1-1,TRBV6-5,TRBD1,-,ASSYRWTGGHTEAF
TRBJ1-5,TRBV5-8,-,-,ASSTGEMLQPQH
TRBJ2-3,TRBV19,-,-,ASSIGPRTDTQY
TRBJ1-5,TRBV28,-,-,ASKLRGPNQPQH
TRBJ2-3,TRBV7-2,TRBD2,-,ASSWGLAELSTQY
TRBJ2-1,TRBV9,-,-,ASSSRDRTYNEQF
TRBJ1-1,TRBV28,-,-,ASATGGTEAF
TRBJ2-5,TRBV6-2/TRBV6-3,-,-,ASSYPAAPRKTQY
TRBJ1-2,TRBV19,TRBD1,-,ASSIQTGQNYGYT
TRBJ2-2,TRBV5-1,-,-,ASTGQANTGELF
TRBJ1-1,TRBV6-5,-,-,ASSSDGGGVTEAF
TRBJ1-2,TRBV7-9,-,few,ASSLAGANYGYT
TRBJ2-7,TRBV3-1/TRBV3-2,TRBD2,-,ASSPTSGGSSYEQY
TRBJ2-7,TRBV7-2,TRBD2,once,ASSLGLAGVSYEQY
TRBJ1-2,TRBV6-2/TRBV6-3,-,-,ASSSYFIREVENYGYT
TRBJ1-1,TRBV5-4,-,once,ASSRNTEAF
TRBJ1-2,TRBV5-1,TRBD1,-,ASSPGQDRVLGYT
TRBJ1-2,TRBV4-1,TRBD1,-,ASSPGQGWDYGYT
TRBJ2-1,TRBV6-1,-,-,ASSESANRGNEQF
TRBJ2-5,TRBV5-8,-,-,ASSLERAHLDQETQY
TRBJ1-5,TRBV7-9,-,-,ASSLGQNNQPQH
TRBJ1-6,TRBV5-6,TRBD1,few,ASSLEGTGGSPLH
TRBJ1-2,TRBV7-2,TRBD1,-,ASSPGQGFLGYT
TRBJ1-1,TRBV6-2/TRBV6-3,-,-,ASSFLGSPEAF
TRBJ1-2,TRBV11-2,-,-,ASSRDFSYGYT
TRBJ1-1,TRBV28,-,-,ASKTATEAF
TRBJ2-7,TRBV6-2/TRBV6-3,-,-,ASSYIGTLLIYEQY
TRBJ2-7,TRBV5-1,-,-,ASSRDTLSYEQY
TRBJ1-6,TRBV2,TRBD1,few,ASSPSRGQSNSPLH
TRBJ1-3,TRBV28,TRBD1,few,ASSAPGQGSGNTIY
TRBJ2-2,TRBV15,-,few,ATSRGTSYTGELF
TRBJ2-3,TRBV7-8,TRBD2,-,ASTRTASGRRADTQY
TRBJ2-1,TRBV3-1/TRBV3-2,-,few,ASSQLTGEGYNEQF
TRBJ2-1,TRBV9,-,-,ASSVGPAAYNEQF
TRBJ2-6,TRBV15,TRBD1,-,ATSNRQGVSSGANVLT
TRBJ1-2,TRBV29-1,TRBD1,-,SVDDRGPNYGYT
TRBJ1-6,TRBV6-5,-,-,ASSGQNNSPLH
TRBJ2-7,TRBV6-6,TRBD1,-,ASRSRTGIYEQY
TRBJ1-6,TRBV3-1/TRBV3-2,TRBD1,-,ASDPGTGDSPLH
TRBJ2-1,TRBV4-3,TRBD1,-,ASSQAGTGGYNEQF
TRBJ2-3,TRBV7-2,TRBD2,-,ASSSTSGGVQSTQY
TRBJ2-5,TRBV4-1,-,-,ASSQEDFAKTQY
TRBJ1-1,TRBV7-2,TRBD1,-,ASSLVRTGVVTEAF
TRBJ1-2,TRBV2,-,-,ASSGTEGRPLGYT
TRBJ1-2,TRBV5-5,-,-,ASSLAQTEPYGYT
TRBJ1-6,TRBV18,-,-,ASSPGQSNSPLH
TRBJ2-3,TRBV7-9,TRBD1,once,ASSLGRTGVRVDTQY
TRBJ1-3,TRBV4-3,TRBD1,few,ASSQDDRVNTIY
TRBJ2-1,TRBV4-1,TRBD1,-,ASSHDRVVEQF